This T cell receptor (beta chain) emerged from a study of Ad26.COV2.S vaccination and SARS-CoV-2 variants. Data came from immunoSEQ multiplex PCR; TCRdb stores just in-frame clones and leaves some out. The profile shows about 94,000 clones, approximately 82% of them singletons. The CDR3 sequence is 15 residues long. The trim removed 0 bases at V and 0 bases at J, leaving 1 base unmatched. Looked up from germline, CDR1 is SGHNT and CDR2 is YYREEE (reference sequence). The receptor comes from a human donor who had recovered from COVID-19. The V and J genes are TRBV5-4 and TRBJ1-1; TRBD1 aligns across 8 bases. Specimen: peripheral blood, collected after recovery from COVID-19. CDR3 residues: CASSLGQGMNTEAFF. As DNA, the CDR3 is TGTGCCAGCAGCTTGGGACAGGGGATGAACACTGAAGCTTTCTTT.